The 27 T cell receptor beta chains given below trace back to one sample, sequenced in a study of control samples from healthy donors and cancer patients. The table came from immunoSEQ multiplex PCR; TCRdb's copy has only in-frame clones and leaves some out. The sample has 100,000 to 150,000 clones, less than 90% seen once. The sequenced sample consisted of blood. These receptors were collected from a man between 18 and 29 years old in good health.

This clone was seen a single time. V usage is TRBV14 and J usage is TRBJ1-1; D perhaps matches TRBD1 (5 bases). CDR1 and CDR2 from the germline V gene are SGHDN and FVKESK. V shed 6 bases and J shed 4 bases, with 9 bases lying between them. The CDR3 spans 12 residues. CDR3 DNA sequence: TGTGCCAGCAGACTGGGGGGCACTGAAGCTTTCTTT. Protein product: CASRLGGTEAFF.

The chain recombines TRBV6-2 or TRBV6-3 with TRBJ1-3, with a possible D match to TRBD1 (5 bases). CDR3 length: 19 amino acids. CDR1 is MNHEY, CDR2 SVGEGT, per germline. V shed 5 bases and J shed 4 bases, with 27 bases lying between them. As DNA, the CDR3 is TGTGCCAGCAGTGACGCGTCGACAGCCTCAGTCGTGGGGGGAAACACCATATATTTT. Translated, it gives CASSDASTASVVGGNTIYF.

This chain uses TRBV27 with TRBJ1-6, with D unclear. The germline V and J ends were trimmed by 7 bases and 7 bases, with 14 bases remaining between them. This CDR3 spans 14 amino acids. Germline CDR1 and CDR2: MNHEY and SMNVEV (reference sequence). CDR3 in amino acids: CASTPSGVNSPLHF. CDR3 DNA sequence: TGTGCCAGCACTCCCTCGGGAGTAAATTCACCCCTCCACTTT.

CDR3 loop: CAIRESYEQYF. CDR3 bases: TGTGCCATCAGAGAAAGCTACGAGCAGTACTTC. This chain links TRBV10-3 with TRBJ2-7; D unresolved. Germline assignment: CDR1 ENHRY and CDR2 SYGVKD. V lost 6 bases, J lost 3 bases, and 6 bases lay in between. The CDR3 has 11 amino acids.

The rearrangement links TRBV19 to TRBJ1-1, with D possibly being TRBD1 (6 bases). Trimming removed 7 bases at V and 1 base at J, with 10 bases between. Germline CDR1 reads LNHDA; CDR2 reads SQIVND (reference sequence). CDR3 length: 13 residues. CDR3 DNA: TGTGCCAGTAAACACAGGGAGAACACTGAAGCTTTCTTT. This sequence encodes CASKHRENTEAFF.

V usage is TRBV11-2 and J usage is TRBJ1-2; D is uncertain. The CDR3 has 14 residues. V was trimmed by 5 bases and J by 0 bases, leaving 10 bases between them. Per germline, CDR1 SGHAT and CDR2 FQNNGV. This chain's CDR3 is CASSPGPTNYGYTF. CDR3 nucleotides: TGTGCCAGCAGCCCGGGTCCGACTAACTATGGCTACACCTTC.

The chain is built from TRBV27 and TRBJ2-5; 8 nucleotides agree with TRBD1. Germline lookup yields CDR1 MNHEY and CDR2 SMNVEV (reference sequence). The length of the CDR3 is 13 residues. V shed 4 bases and J 4 bases; nucleotides not matched to a gene: 2. CDR3 nucleotide sequence: TGTGCCAGCAGTTATACAGGGGGAGAGACCCAGTACTTC. Amino acids: CASSYTGGETQYF.

This chain uses TRBV19 with TRBJ1-4, with 7 bases aligning to TRBD1. Germline lookup yields CDR1 LNHDA and CDR2 SQIVND (reference sequence). This CDR3 region has 15 residues. The trim removed 4 bases at V and 5 bases at J, leaving 7 bases unmatched. CDR3 residues: CASSKNSGGNEKLFF. The CDR3 nucleotides read TGTGCCAGTAGTAAGAACTCAGGGGGGAATGAAAAACTGTTTTTT.

This clone was seen a few times. The chain is built from TRBV6-5 and TRBJ1-3, with D hard to call. Germline CDR1 MNHEY, CDR2 SVGAGI. The CDR3 extends over 15 amino acids. The V and J ends lost 2 bases and 2 bases respectively, with 10 bases between them. The CDR3 DNA reads as TGTGCCAGCAGTTACGCTGGGTCGGCTGGAAACACCATATATTTT. It is translated as CASSYAGSAGNTIYF.

This clone has a handful of counts. The chain carries TRBV30 and TRBJ2-7; 11 bases map to TRBD2. After removal of 1 base from V and 7 bases from J, the junction contained 9 bases not matched to a gene. The CDR3 spans 15 residues. The germline V gene encodes CDR1 GTSNPN and CDR2 SVGIG (reference sequence). CDR3 loop: CAWSAHSGRAREQYF. CDR3 coding DNA: TGTGCCTGGAGTGCCCATAGCGGGAGGGCGCGGGAGCAGTACTTC.

The CDR3, as DNA: TGTGCCAGTAGTATATCAGGGCCCAGCAATCAGCCCCAGCATTTT. It encodes CASSISGPSNQPQHF. The chain carries TRBV19 and TRBJ1-5, with a possible D match to TRBD1 (5 bases). The germline gives CDR1 LNHDA, CDR2 SQIVND (reference sequence). The ends were cut back, 2 bases at V and 1 base at J, with 9 bases in the middle. The CDR3 is 15 residues long.

The CDR3 DNA follows: TGTGCCTGGAGGGCGCTGGTTGTGACAGATACGCAGTATTTT. Amino acids: CAWRALVVTDTQYF. This sequence joins TRBV30 and TRBJ2-3; no reliable D call. V shed 3 bases and J shed 3 bases, with 13 bases lying between them. Per the germline V gene, CDR1 is GTSNPN and CDR2 is SVGIG (reference sequence). The CDR3 is 14 amino acids.

This clone was detected only a few times. The gene calls are TRBV3-1 (or the pseudogene TRBV3-2) and TRBJ1-2, with a weak D call TRBD1 (6 bases). The V end lost 4 bases, the J end lost 8 bases, and 17 bases lay between the germline ends. The CDR3 sequence is 14 residues long. Germline assignment: CDR1 LGHDT and CDR2 YNNKEL (reference sequence). The CDR3 DNA sequence: TGTGCCAGCAGCCGTCTGACAGGCTCGGGCGGCTACACCTTC. Translation gives CASSRLTGSGGYTF.

The chain carries TRBV7-3 and TRBJ2-5, with D maybe TRBD2 (6 bases). V lost 0 bases and J lost 2, with 10 bases in between. This CDR3 has 15 residues. Germline assignment: CDR1 SGHTA and CDR2 FQGTGA. The DNA of the CDR3 is TGTGCCAGCAGCTTAACGGCGGGGTTGCAAGAGACCCAGTACTTC. This encodes CASSLTAGLQETQYF.

The chain has TRBV18 and TRBJ2-7; D is ambiguous. Germline V gene sequence: CDR1 KGHSH, CDR2 LQKENI. V shed 1 base and J shed 6 bases, with 13 bases lying between them. There are 14 residues in the CDR3. The CDR3 protein is CASSPLVASGEQYF. For the CDR3, the DNA is TGTGCCAGCTCACCACTTGTGGCCTCGGGCGAGCAGTACTTC.

This clone has a single count. V is TRBV7-3 and J is TRBJ2-7; D is possibly TRBD1 or TRBD2 (5 bases each). Germline-derived CDR1 and CDR2 are SGHTA and FQGTGA. CDR3 length: 13 residues. V was clipped by 5 bases and J by 9 bases, with 17 bases between them. As DNA, the CDR3 is TGTGCCAGCAGCCAGGGACGGGGTTTCGTGCAGTACTTC. Residues: CASSQGRGFVQYF.

The chain joins TRBV30 to TRBJ2-7; 8 bases line up with TRBD2. The V segment lost 5 bases and the J segment 3 bases; nucleotides outside the gene matches: 3. From germline, CDR1 is GTSNPN and CDR2 SVGIG (reference sequence). The CDR3 is 12 residues long. The CDR3: CAWRSGNYEQYF. CDR3 coding DNA: TGTGCCTGGCGTAGCGGGAACTACGAGCAGTACTTC.

The chain carries TRBV2 and TRBJ2-7; 7 bases align to TRBD1. The CDR3 covers 14 residues. CDR1 is SNHLY, CDR2 FYNNEI, per germline. V was pared by 7 bases and J by 6 bases, with 12 bases of the junction left unmatched. CDR3 amino acids: CASTLGRGLIEQYF. In DNA form, the CDR3 reads TGTGCCAGCACCCTAGGAAGGGGGCTCATCGAGCAGTACTTC.

The V and J genes are TRBV10-2 and TRBJ2-2, with 14 bases matching TRBD2. The V gene's germline CDR1 is WSHSY and CDR2 SAAADI. Unmatched junction bases numbered 5, after V lost 6 bases and J lost 5 bases. This CDR3 has 16 amino acids. The CDR3 sequence is CASRTSGRAKTGELFF. The CDR3 bases are TGCGCCAGCAGGACTAGCGGGAGGGCTAAAACCGGGGAGCTGTTTTTT.

This sequence joins TRBV10-3 and TRBJ1-5; no reliable D call. The CDR3 runs to 15 residues. V lost 4 bases, J lost 1 base, and 11 bases lay in between. The V gene's germline CDR1 is ENHRY and CDR2 SYGVKD. This chain's CDR3 is CAISATSASNQPQHF. CDR3 nucleotide sequence: TGTGCCATCAGTGCCACATCCGCGAGCAATCAGCCCCAGCATTTT.

The CDR3 loop is CASSPGRDRLNQPQHF. CDR3 coding DNA: TGTGCCAGCTCACCCGGGAGAGACAGACTCAATCAGCCCCAGCATTTT. This sequence joins TRBV18 and TRBJ1-5, with D perhaps TRBD1 (5 bases). V lost 3 bases and J lost 3, with 15 bases in between. There are 16 residues in the CDR3. Germline CDR1 KGHSH, CDR2 LQKENI. Variable domain in full (rest from reference TRBV18 and TRBJ1-5): NAGVMQNPRHLVRRRGQEARLRCSPMKGHSHVYWYRQLPEEGLKFMVYLQKENIIDESGMPKERFSAEFPKEGPSILRIQQVVRGDSAAYFCASSPGRDRLNQPQHFGDGTRLSIL.

This clone was seen only once. CDR3 sequence: CASSRTGTANQPQHF. CDR3 bases: TGTGCCAGCAGCCGAACCGGGACAGCAAATCAGCCCCAGCATTTT. The chain employs TRBV7-9 and TRBJ1-5; TRBD1 agrees at 7 bases. The CDR3 consists of 15 residues. Germline V gene data show CDR1 as SEHNR and CDR2 as FQNEAQ (reference sequence). Unmatched junction bases numbered 8, after V lost 5 bases and J lost 4 bases.

This rearrangement joins TRBV11-2 to TRBJ1-6; 11 nucleotides agree with TRBD1. The V gene's germline CDR1 is SGHAT and CDR2 FQNNGV. This CDR3 comprises 18 residues. With 4 bases clipped from V and 2 bases from J, the junction kept 7 bases outside the gene matches. Here the CDR3 reads CASSSRTGGKAYNSPLHF. The CDR3 bases are TGTGCCAGCAGCTCACGGACAGGGGGCAAAGCCTATAATTCACCCCTCCACTTT.

This chain connects TRBV10-1 to TRBJ2-1; D remains ambiguous. The ends were cut back, 6 bases at V and 10 bases at J, with 13 bases in the middle. Per the germline V gene, CDR1 is WNHNN and CDR2 is SYGVQD (reference sequence). The CDR3 runs 12 residues. The CDR3, as DNA: TGCGCCAGCAGGAACGGCTTCGGGGAGCAGTTCTTC. This gives the protein CASRNGFGEQFF.

The chain links TRBV21-1 to TRBJ2-7; TRBD1 is taken as the D call from the table, unchecked against the DNA. TRBV21-1 is assigned pseudogene status. The CDR3 is made up of 15 amino acids. CDR3 in amino acids: CASSKAGTGGPEQYF. CDR3 bases: TGTGCCAGCAGCAAAGCCGGGACAGGGGGTCCCGAGCAGTACTTC.

V and J are TRBV20-1 and TRBJ1-2, with no clear D. CDR3 length: 10 residues. Germline V lookup: CDR1 DFQATT, CDR2 SNEGSKA (reference sequence). The V end was cut by 5 bases, the J end by 8 bases, with 9 bases between. The CDR3 is CSAESRGYTF. The CDR3 DNA follows: TGCAGTGCTGAGAGCCGAGGCTACACCTTC.

The chain recombines TRBV5-6 with TRBJ2-7, with unresolved D. This CDR3 spans 13 amino acids. CDR1 and CDR2 (germline): SGHDT, YYEEEE. Trimming took 4 bases from V and 4 from J, leaving 12 bases between them. The chain's CDR3 is CASSDTLRYEQYF. The DNA for the CDR3 is TGTGCCAGCAGCGATACTCTGCGGTACGAGCAGTACTTC.